Described below is a single T cell receptor (beta chain) sequence and its context. This clone has only one observation. The specificity of this receptor is unknown. Per-nucleotide qualities are absent, and no much larger clonotype sits a single base away. The sample belongs to a study of blood T cell repertoires in COVID-19 (dated by TCRdb to 2018 to 2021). Looking at the study overall: The collaborator samples originated in the United States, Italy and Spain and spanned the acute and convalescent phases of COVID-19. The material from the prospective study consisted of cDNA or gDNA derived from T cells, B-cell-depleted T cells, or PBMCs. The dataset comprised deeply sampled blood TCRbeta repertoires from subjects exposed to, actively infected with, or recovered from COVID-19. The repertoires were released in a freely available public database intended as a resource for research on the immune response to SARS-CoV-2. The samples were drawn from two sources: the first 160 participants of the ongoing ImmuneRACE study, and 1,000 to 1,500 subjects contributed by 6 global collaborators. Nearly every sample came with metadata listing a de-identified subject ID, COVID-19 status, age in years and sex. Where available, HLA class I and class II types were taken from metadata supplied by the sample provider and were not determined by assay-based typing. Summary of the overall study and its limitations: Clinical and demographic metadata were provided uncurated, with the amount varying by source and participant.

V drops 1 base and J drops 5 bases, leaving 9 bases in between. For CDR1 and CDR2, the germline V gene (reference sequence) lists GTSNPN and SVGIG. The CDR3, cysteine through phenylalanine, is 12 amino acids long. Only the CDR3 portion is preserved as DNA: 36 bases, with reading frame beginning at the first base. TCRbeta CDR3 regions were amplified from genomic DNA by means of the immunoSEQ Assay, a bias-controlled multiplex PCR. The source study handled its data this way. The number of nucleated cells in each sample was estimated from the amplification of reference gene primers within the assay. Sequence reads were collapsed and filtered to measure the absolute abundance of every unique TCRbeta CDR3 rearrangement. For each sample, productive Simpson clonality was calculated by taking the square root of Simpson's diversity index across productive rearrangements. TCRdb holds this immuneACCESS table with in-frame rearrangements only. Some clones are missing; in checked studies, unresolved V genes explain under half, and the rest has no known cause. V, J and clone size reflect that table, while D and trimming were determined from the DNA. For this sample the table gives approximately 280,000 clones, of which approximately 92% were detected only once. The top ten constitute nearly 7% of the sample.

One collaborating source in Seattle enrolled patients during active infection and followed them longitudinally through the course of disease. Whole blood was collected in K2EDTA tubes by collaborating institutions according to the institutions' own protocols. For TCRbeta analysis, collaborators shipped samples in one of three forms: frozen whole blood, isolated PBMCs, or DNA extracted from either of those sample types. This sequence uses TRBV30 and TRBJ2-7; TRBD2 is a weak D gene call, 6 bases matching. The receptor's source is a woman aged 25 to 45 with COVID-19, enrolled during active disease. The sample taken for sequencing was peripheral blood. The CDR3 has the sequence CAWSEPGDEQYF. The bases read TGTGCCTGGAGTGAGCCGGGGGACGAGCAGTACTTC.